This passage covers 5 T cell receptor beta chains from one sample sequenced in a study of T-cell memory formation after mild COVID-19. TCRdb analysed the 5' RACE reads with MiXCR anew, one entry per CDR3 protein. The sample yields about 270,000 distinct CDR3 sequences, approximately 15% seen once. The sample was PBMCs or a T cell subset sorted from them (not recorded which). The receptors were sampled from an adult woman who had mild COVID-19 (a few samples of this study predate the infection). Cell type and time point are not known.

This clonotype was counted a few times. The V gene is TRBV14, the J gene TRBJ2-2; TRBD2 might be the D (6 bases). The V gene lost 3 bases and the J gene lost 7 bases, with 21 bases spanning the gap. The CDR3 consists of 17 residues. In germline, CDR1 is SGHDN, CDR2 FVKESK. Here the CDR3 reads CASSQTIGTPAVGELFF. Here the CDR3 DNA reads TGTGCCAGCAGCCAGACCATCGGGACTCCCGCGGTCGGGGAGCTGTTTTTT.

A few counts support this clonotype. The rearrangement links TRBV10-3 to TRBJ2-3; TRBD2 matches at 8 bases. The CDR3 extends over 15 amino acids. Germline CDR1 and CDR2: ENHRY and SYGVKD. Losses at the gene ends were 6 bases for V and 0 bases for J; bases not matched to a gene: 5. The CDR3 loop is CAIRIAGTSTDTQYF. As DNA, the CDR3 is TGTGCCATCAGAATAGCGGGGACTAGCACAGATACGCAGTATTTT.

This clonotype was seen more than once but under ten times. CDR3 DNA sequence: TGTGCCAGTAGTATACAGGGTCATGGGGGGCCCCAGCATTTT. It is translated as CASSIQGHGGPQHF. The chain combines TRBV19 with TRBJ1-5; the D gene is possibly TRBD1 (5 bases). CDR3 length: 14 residues. CDR1 and CDR2 (germline): LNHDA, SQIVND (reference sequence). The germline V and J ends were trimmed by 2 bases and 9 bases, with 14 bases remaining between them. The whole variable domain, filled in from reference TRBV19 and TRBJ1-5, reads DGGITQSPKYLFRKEGQNVTLSCEQNLNHDAMYWYRQDPGQGLRLIYYSQIVNDFQKGDIAEGYSVSREKKESFPLTVTSAQKNPTAFYLCASSIQGHGGPQHFGDGTRLSIL.

CDR3 protein: CATSDSDRGLQYF. CDR3 DNA: TGTGCCACCAGTGATTCGGACAGGGGGTTGCAGTACTTC. J is TRBJ2-7 and V is TRBV24-1; 10 nucleotides align to TRBD1. The CDR3 length is 13 residues. With V trimmed by 2 bases and J by 9 bases, 3 bases remained unmatched. Per the germline V gene, CDR1 is KGHDR and CDR2 is SFDVKD.

The chain has TRBV7-6 and TRBJ2-5, with no clear D. The V gene's germline CDR1 is SGHVS and CDR2 FNYEAQ. The CDR3 totals 13 residues. V lost 4 bases and J lost 0, with 6 bases in between. The CDR3, as DNA: TGTGCCAGCAGCTCTGGGAACCAAGAGACCCAGTACTTC. Encoded protein: CASSSGNQETQYF.